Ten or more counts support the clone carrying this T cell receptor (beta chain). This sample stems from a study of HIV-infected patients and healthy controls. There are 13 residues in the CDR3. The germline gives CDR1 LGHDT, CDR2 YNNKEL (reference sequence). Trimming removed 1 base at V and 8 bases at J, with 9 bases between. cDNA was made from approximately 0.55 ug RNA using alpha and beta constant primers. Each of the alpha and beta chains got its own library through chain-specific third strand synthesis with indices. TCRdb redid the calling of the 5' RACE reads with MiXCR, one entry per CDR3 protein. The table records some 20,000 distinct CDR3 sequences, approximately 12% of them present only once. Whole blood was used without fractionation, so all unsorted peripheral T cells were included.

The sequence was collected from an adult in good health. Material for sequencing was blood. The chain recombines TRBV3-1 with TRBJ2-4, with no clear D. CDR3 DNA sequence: TGTGCCAGCAGCCAAGCTTCCCCCCACATTCAGTACTTC. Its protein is CASSQASPHIQYF.